This T cell receptor (beta chain) was sequenced in a study of cytomegalovirus exposure and HLA in healthy donors. Turning to the study itself: About 180 million T cells yielded roughly 100 million unique TCR beta sequences, as an earlier analysis found. The study, taken as a whole, reports: Productive rates of about 90% or about 30% were seen for most TCR beta V segments in an earlier analysis. Testing in vitro showed three CMV-associated chains specific for CMV antigens.

PCR was performed using 60 Vbeta and 13 Jbeta primers. TCRdb's copy holds only in-frame clones and misses some; the assay was immunoSEQ multiplex PCR. Of more than 95,000 clones listed, 60% to 85% were seen once; the top ten hold around 5%. Trimming cost V 4 bases and J 5 bases; bases outside gene matches: 2. Germline loops: CDR1 MNHNS, CDR2 SASEGT. The CDR3 sequence is 13 residues long. This clone turned up a few times. Its antigen is unknown. The specimen was PBMCs. The clonotype originates from a woman between 18 and 29 years old in good health and CMV-seropositive. The V gene is TRBV6-1, the J gene TRBJ1-5; the match to TRBD1 covers 7 bases. The CDR3 coding sequence is TGTGCCAGCAGTGGAGGACAGGATCAGCCCCAGCATTTT. Residues: CASSGGQDQPQHF.